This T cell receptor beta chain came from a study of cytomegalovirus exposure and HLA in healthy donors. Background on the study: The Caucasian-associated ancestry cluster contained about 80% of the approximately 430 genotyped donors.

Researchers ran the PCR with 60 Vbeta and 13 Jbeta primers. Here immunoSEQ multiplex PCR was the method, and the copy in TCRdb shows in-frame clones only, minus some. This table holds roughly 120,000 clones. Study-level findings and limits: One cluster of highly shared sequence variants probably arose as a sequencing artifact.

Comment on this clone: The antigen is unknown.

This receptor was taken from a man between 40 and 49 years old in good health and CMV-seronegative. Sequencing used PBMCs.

The CDR3 here is CASSLVRAGGGSYEQYF. For the CDR3, the DNA is TGTGCCAGCAGCTTAGTAAGGGCGGGAGGTGGTTCCTACGAGCAGTACTTC. This rearrangement joins TRBV11-3 to TRBJ2-5; 8 nucleotides line up with TRBD2. Gene TRBJ2-7 matches the end of the DNA better, so the J call may be wrong. CDR3 length: 17 amino acids. CDR1 SGHNT and CDR2 YENEEA come from the germline V gene.